This entry features one TCR beta chain sequence. Its target is not known. These data come from a study of cytotoxic CD8 clonotypes in ibrutinib-treated CLL. Study details: Partial response occurred in about 25 patients and complete response in 2; at median around 5.5 years, approximately 15 remained remitted and some 12 progressed. A median 12 months of treatment, range 6 to 36, preceded the collection of response samples. Study findings and constraints: Circulating CD8+ T-cell counts were tracked by baseline clonality, which exceeded that of age-matched healthy donors.

CDR1 is GTSNPN, CDR2 SVGIG, per germline (reference sequence). This CDR3 has 13 amino acids. V shed 5 bases, J shed 0 bases, and the junction held 1 base outside the gene matches. Targeted sequencing depth ranged from 1 in 200,000 to 1 in 1 million T cells. This table comes from immunoSEQ multiplex PCR, and its TCRdb copy is limited to in-frame clones, with some not included. The table includes hundreds of thousands of clones, around three quarters detected once. This sequence was found in a human donor with chronic lymphocytic leukemia. The material was PBMCs, obtained after 24 months of ibrutinib treatment. The V and J genes are TRBV30 and TRBJ2-5; 9 nucleotides match TRBD1. The CDR3 loop is CAWGTGYQETQYF. The DNA for the CDR3 is TGTGCCTGGGGGACAGGGTACCAAGAGACCCAGTACTTC.